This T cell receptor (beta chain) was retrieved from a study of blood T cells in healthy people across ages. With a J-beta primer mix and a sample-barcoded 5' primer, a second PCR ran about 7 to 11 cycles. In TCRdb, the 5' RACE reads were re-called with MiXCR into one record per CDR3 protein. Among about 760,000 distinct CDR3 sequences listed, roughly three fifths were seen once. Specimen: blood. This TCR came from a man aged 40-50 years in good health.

Here the CDR3 reads CASSLLIAFTGELFF. CDR3 sequence (DNA): TGTGCCAGCAGCTTATTGATAGCGTTCACCGGGGAGCTGTTTTTT. This chain joins TRBV7-8 and TRBJ2-2, with D tentatively TRBD2 (5 bases). V was cut by 2 bases and J by 4 bases, with 11 bases left in between. The CDR3 sequence is 15 residues long. Germline V lookup: CDR1 SGHVS, CDR2 FQNEAQ.